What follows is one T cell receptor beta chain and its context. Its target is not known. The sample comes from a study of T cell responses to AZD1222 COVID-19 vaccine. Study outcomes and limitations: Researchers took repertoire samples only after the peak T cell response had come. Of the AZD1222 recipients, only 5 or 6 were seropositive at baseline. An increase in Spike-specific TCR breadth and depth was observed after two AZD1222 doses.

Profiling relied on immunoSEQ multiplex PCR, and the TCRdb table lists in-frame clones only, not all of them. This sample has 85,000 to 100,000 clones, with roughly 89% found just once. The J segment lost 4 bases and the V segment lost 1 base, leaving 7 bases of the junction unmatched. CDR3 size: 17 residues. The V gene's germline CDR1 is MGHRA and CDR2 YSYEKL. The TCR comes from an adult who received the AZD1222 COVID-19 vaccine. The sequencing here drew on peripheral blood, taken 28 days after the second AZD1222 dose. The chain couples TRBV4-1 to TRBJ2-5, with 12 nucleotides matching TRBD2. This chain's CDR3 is CASSQGTSGVRRETQYF. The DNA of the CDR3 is TGCGCCAGCAGCCAAGGGACTAGCGGGGTTAGAAGAGAGACCCAGTACTTC.